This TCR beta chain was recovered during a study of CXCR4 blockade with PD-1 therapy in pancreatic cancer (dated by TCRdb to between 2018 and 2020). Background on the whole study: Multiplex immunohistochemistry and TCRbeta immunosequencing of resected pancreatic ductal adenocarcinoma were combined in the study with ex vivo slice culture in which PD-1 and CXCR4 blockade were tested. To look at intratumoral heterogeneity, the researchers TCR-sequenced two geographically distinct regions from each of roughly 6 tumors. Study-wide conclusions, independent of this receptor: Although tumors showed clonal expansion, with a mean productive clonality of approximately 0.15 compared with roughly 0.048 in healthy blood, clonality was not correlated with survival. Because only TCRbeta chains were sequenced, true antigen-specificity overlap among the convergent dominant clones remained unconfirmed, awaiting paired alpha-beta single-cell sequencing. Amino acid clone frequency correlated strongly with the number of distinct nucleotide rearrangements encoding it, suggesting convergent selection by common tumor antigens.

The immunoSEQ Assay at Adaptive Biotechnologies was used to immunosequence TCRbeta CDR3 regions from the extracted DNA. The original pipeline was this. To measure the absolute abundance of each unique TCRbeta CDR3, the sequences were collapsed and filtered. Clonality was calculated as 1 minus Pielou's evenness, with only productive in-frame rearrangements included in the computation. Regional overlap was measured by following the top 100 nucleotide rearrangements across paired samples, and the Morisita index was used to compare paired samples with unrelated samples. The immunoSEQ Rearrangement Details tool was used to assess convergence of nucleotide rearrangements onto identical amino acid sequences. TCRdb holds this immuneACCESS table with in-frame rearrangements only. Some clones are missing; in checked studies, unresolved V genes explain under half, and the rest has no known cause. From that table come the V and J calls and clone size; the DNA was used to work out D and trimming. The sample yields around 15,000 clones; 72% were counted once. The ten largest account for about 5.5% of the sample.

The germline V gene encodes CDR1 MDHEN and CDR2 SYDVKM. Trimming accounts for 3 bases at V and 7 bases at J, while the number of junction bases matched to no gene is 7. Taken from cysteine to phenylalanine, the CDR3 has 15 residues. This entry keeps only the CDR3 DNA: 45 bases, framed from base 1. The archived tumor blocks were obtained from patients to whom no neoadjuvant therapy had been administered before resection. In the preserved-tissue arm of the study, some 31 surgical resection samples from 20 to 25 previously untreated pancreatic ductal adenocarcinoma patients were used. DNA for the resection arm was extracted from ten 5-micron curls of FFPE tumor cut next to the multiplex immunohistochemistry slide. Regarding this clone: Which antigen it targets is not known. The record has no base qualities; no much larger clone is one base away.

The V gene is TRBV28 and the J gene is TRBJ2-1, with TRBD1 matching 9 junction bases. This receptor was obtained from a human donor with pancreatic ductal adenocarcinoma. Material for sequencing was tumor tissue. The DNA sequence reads TGTGCCAGCAGTTTTACAGGGGGCGATAGGAATGAGCAGTTCTTC. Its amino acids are CASSFTGGDRNEQFF. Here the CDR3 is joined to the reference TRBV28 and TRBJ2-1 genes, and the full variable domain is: DVKVTQSSRYLVKRTGEKVFLECVQDMDHENMFWYRQDPGLGLRLIYFSYDVKMKEKGDIPEGYSVSREKKERFSLILESASTNQTSMYLCASSFTGGDRNEQFFGPGTRLTVL.